The present entry profiles one T cell receptor (beta chain) with its context. Antigen: not known. A second roughly 7 to 12 cycle PCR used barcoded and J-beta primers. TCRdb reanalysed the 5' RACE reads using MiXCR and keeps one entry per CDR3 protein. The table records 590,000 or so distinct CDR3 sequences, around 31% of them present only once. The data stem from a study of blood T cells in healthy people across ages. The study's findings and limits: TCR beta diversity, measured per million T cells, fell in a roughly linear way with age.

This CDR3 contains 14 residues. Trimming pared 5 bases from V and 3 bases from J, leaving 15 bases between. Germline CDR1 and CDR2: DFQATT and SNEGSKA (reference sequence). V and J are TRBV20-1 and TRBJ2-3; either TRBD1 or TRBD2 may fit D (7 bases each). The clonotype was recovered from a woman older than 75 in good health. What was sequenced was blood. CDR3 region: CSAQREGATDTQYF. CDR3 DNA sequence: TGCAGTGCTCAGAGGGAGGGGGCTACAGATACGCAGTATTTT.